This passage covers 25 T cell receptor beta chains from one sample sequenced in a study of T-cell reconstitution after alpha-beta-depleted transplantation in children. Unique molecular identifiers featured in how the TCRbeta library was prepared. TCRdb independently ran MiXCR on the PCR reads; one entry per CDR3 protein. This table holds fewer than 250,000 distinct CDR3 sequences, around 8% found once. Sequences were derived from PBMCs, mostly from graft donor cells, sampled 180 days after TCRalphabeta/CD19-depleted stem cell transplant. These receptors all come from a male patient aged 5 to 17 who had a stem cell transplant for acute lymphoblastic leukemia, so the T cells may come from the graft donor.

This clonotype was counted ten times or more. The chain carries TRBV20-1 and TRBJ2-7; 7 bases agree with TRBD1. This CDR3 is 14 amino acids long. Germline CDR1 reads DFQATT; CDR2 reads SNEGSKA (reference sequence). The J segment lost 6 bases and the V segment lost 3 bases, leaving 11 bases of the junction unmatched. The CDR3 here is CSARGGQVRSEQYF. The DNA of the CDR3 is TGCAGTGCTAGGGGCGGACAGGTCCGGAGCGAGCAGTACTTC.

For the CDR3, the DNA is TGTGCCAGCAGTTACGGGCTCCAGAGGGATCAGCCCCAGCATTTT. Translation: CASSYGLQRDQPQHF. The genes are TRBV6-2 or TRBV6-3 and TRBJ1-5; D call uncertain. Trimming removed 2 bases at V and 5 bases at J, with 13 bases between. This CDR3 has 15 residues. Germline CDR1 reads MNHEY; CDR2 reads SVGEGT.

This clonotype was detected many times. The V gene is TRBV5-1, the J gene TRBJ1-2; no reliable D call. V was cut by 2 bases and J by 0 bases, with 14 bases left in between. The germline V gene has CDR1 SGHRS and CDR2 YFSETQ. CDR3 length: 16 residues. The CDR3 sequence: CASSFKGSPSNYGYTF. The CDR3 DNA follows: TGCGCCAGCAGCTTCAAGGGATCTCCTTCTAACTATGGCTACACCTTC.

This clonotype was recorded at least ten times. This chain uses TRBV7-2 with TRBJ2-7; 13 bases map to TRBD2. Trimming took 2 bases from V and 4 from J; bases not matched to a gene: 5. The CDR3 contains 16 residues. Germline CDR1 SGHTA, CDR2 FQGNSA. The CDR3 sequence: CASSLSGLAGAYEQYF. The CDR3 nucleotides are TGTGCCAGCAGCTTATCCGGACTAGCGGGGGCATACGAGCAGTACTTC.

This clonotype was recorded many times. This chain joins TRBV29-1 and TRBJ2-1; 11 bases line up with TRBD2. Germline V lookup: CDR1 SQVTM, CDR2 ANQGSEA. The J segment lost 4 bases and the V segment lost 7 bases, leaving 9 bases of the junction unmatched. The CDR3 loop spans 15 amino acids. CDR3 sequence: CSAISLAGAYNEQFF. The CDR3 coding sequence is TGCAGCGCCATATCACTAGCGGGAGCTTACAATGAGCAGTTCTTC.

In the case of this clonotype: This may arise from a read error, as a much more abundant clone is one base away. The gene calls are TRBV7-6 and TRBJ2-5; D perhaps matches TRBD2 (5 bases). The CDR3 is 15 residues long. Germline CDR1 SGHVS, CDR2 FNYEAQ. The ends were cut back, 5 bases at V and 2 bases at J, with 15 bases in the middle. The CDR3 coding sequence is TGTGCCAGCAGCCCACGACTGACTATACAAGAGACCCAGTACTTC. Its translation is CASSPRLTIQETQYF.

This clonotype was counted at least ten times. The chain has TRBV20-1 and TRBJ1-5, with D possibly being TRBD1 (5 bases). The CDR3 spans 15 residues. Trimming left V 6 bases short and J 1 base short, with 16 bases between. Germline CDR1 and CDR2: DFQATT and SNEGSKA (reference sequence). The CDR3: CSAGGGMRSNQPQHF. The CDR3 DNA is TGCAGTGCCGGGGGGGGGATGAGGAGCAATCAGCCCCAGCATTTT.

The chain links TRBV24-1 to TRBJ2-1, with TRBD1 matching 10 bases. CDR3 length: 13 amino acids. The junction had 4 bases not matched to a gene; V was cut back by 8 bases and J by 7 bases. Germline values: CDR1 KGHDR, CDR2 SFDVKD. The CDR3 is CATTGTGVNEQFF. The CDR3 DNA reads TGTGCCACCACCGGGACAGGGGTTAATGAGCAGTTCTTC.

There are many counts of this clonotype. The chain has TRBV7-2 and TRBJ2-3; TRBD2 aligns across 13 bases. CDR1 is SGHTA and CDR2 is FQGNSA in the germline V gene. The CDR3 runs 18 residues. The ends lost 2 bases at V and 6 bases at J; junction bases unmatched: 11. The DNA of the CDR3 is TGTGCCAGCAGCTTAAACGCCCGACTAGCGGGGGGTCTGGATACGCAGTATTTT. As protein: CASSLNARLAGGLDTQYF.

This clonotype occurred a few times. The chain uses TRBV5-1 and TRBJ1-1; 7 bases map to TRBD1. V was clipped by 2 bases and J by 5 bases; unmatched bases: 12. Germline V gives CDR1 SGHRS, CDR2 YFSETQ. The CDR3 is made up of 16 amino acids. CDR3 residues: CASSLATDRPGTEAFF. CDR3 sequence (DNA): TGCGCCAGCAGCTTAGCCACGGACAGGCCGGGGACTGAAGCTTTCTTT. Using reference TRBV5-1 and TRBJ1-1 for the parts outside the CDR3, the full variable domain is KAGVTQTPRYLIKTRGQQVTLSCSPISGHRSVSWYQQTPGQGLQFLFEYFSETQRNKGNFPGRFSGRQFSNSRSEMNVSTLELGDSALYLCASSLATDRPGTEAFFGQGTRLTVV.

This clonotype has ten or more counts. The rearrangement uses TRBV20-1 and TRBJ2-7; 7 nucleotides line up with TRBD1. From germline, CDR1 is DFQATT and CDR2 SNEGSKA (reference sequence). This CDR3 contains 13 residues. V shed 4 bases, J shed 0 bases, and the junction held 3 bases outside the gene matches. The CDR3 region has the DNA TGCAGTGCTAAGGGGGCGGTCTCCTACGAGCAGTACTTC. Residues: CSAKGAVSYEQYF.

This clonotype was seen repeatedly, ten times or more. This chain joins TRBV21-1 and TRBJ2-1; TRBD1, as called in the table, went unchecked against the DNA. TRBV21-1 is a pseudogene locus. This CDR3 has 14 residues. The CDR3 region has the DNA TGTGCCAGCAAGGGACAACTGGTGAAGAATGAGCAGTTCTTC. Translating it yields CASKGQLVKNEQFF.

This clonotype was picked up many times. CDR3 region: CSVSQQVNTEAFF. In DNA, the CDR3 is TGCAGCGTCTCCCAACAGGTGAACACTGAAGCTTTCTTT. This rearrangement joins TRBV29-1 to TRBJ1-1; tentative D call: TRBD1 (5 bases). CDR1 and CDR2 from the germline V gene are SQVTM and ANQGSEA. V lost 6 bases and J lost 0, with 11 bases in between. CDR3 length: 13 residues.

In this sample, this clonotype turned up many times. The genes are TRBV7-9 and TRBJ1-2; the match to TRBD1 covers 8 bases. Germline trimming cut 1 base from V and 4 bases from J; bases unmatched to any gene: 8. The CDR3 extends over 16 amino acids. Looked up from germline, CDR1 is SEHNR and CDR2 is FQNEAQ (reference sequence). DNA for the CDR3: TGTGCCAGCAGCTTAGTCTCGGCAGGGGGCAGCTATGGCTACACCTTC. It codes for CASSLVSAGGSYGYTF.

This clonotype was counted at least ten times. This chain joins TRBV7-2 and TRBJ1-1; tentative D call: TRBD1 (5 bases). V lost 1 base and J 8 bases, leaving 5 bases between the germline ends. Germline lookup yields CDR1 SGHTA and CDR2 FQGNSA. The CDR3 runs 11 residues. DNA for the CDR3: TGTGCCAGCAGCTTAGACAGGGAAGCTTTCTTT. This gives the protein CASSLDREAFF.

This clonotype was observed many times. The chain uses TRBV29-1 and TRBJ2-1; 8 bases match TRBD2. The V gene end was trimmed by 5 bases and the J gene end by 4 bases; junction bases not matched to a gene: 1. Germline lookup yields CDR1 SQVTM and CDR2 ANQGSEA. This CDR3 is built from 12 residues. The CDR3 region has the DNA TGCAGCGTTATAGCGGGGTACAATGAGCAGTTCTTC. The encoded protein is CSVIAGYNEQFF.

This clonotype has at least ten counts. This chain uses TRBV6-5 with TRBJ2-5, with D possibly matching TRBD2 (5 bases). Germline V gene sequence: CDR1 MNHEY, CDR2 SVGAGI. This CDR3 region has 15 residues. V was shortened by 2 bases and J by 4 bases, with 14 bases between the two germline ends. Here the CDR3 DNA reads TGTGCCAGCAGTTACGAGGGAGTGGGGAGAGAGACCCAGTACTTC. Amino acid sequence: CASSYEGVGRETQYF.

Remarks on this clonotype: This may arise from a read error, as a much more abundant clone is one base away. This chain links TRBV5-4 with TRBJ2-7; D not resolved. From germline, CDR1 is SGHNT and CDR2 YYREEE (reference sequence). The CDR3 consists of 12 residues. CDR3 loop: CTSSRSTDEQYF. CDR3 bases: TGTACCAGCAGCAGGAGTACAGACGAGCAGTACTTC.

The chain uses TRBV20-1 and TRBJ2-1, with 9 bases lining up with TRBD2. CDR3 length: 20 residues. Germline V gene data show CDR1 as DFQATT and CDR2 as SNEGSKA (reference sequence). V lost 0 bases, J lost 1 base, and 16 bases stayed unmatched. CDR3 sequence reads: CSARDGGRPSGARSYNEQFF. CDR3 nucleotide sequence: TGCAGTGCTAGAGATGGTGGGAGACCTAGCGGGGCTAGATCCTACAATGAGCAGTTCTTC.

This clonotype has ten or more counts. This chain uses TRBV7-9 with TRBJ2-7, with D possibly TRBD1 on 7 matching bases. Looked up from germline, CDR1 is SEHNR and CDR2 is FQNEAQ (reference sequence). Deletions cut 7 bases from V and 7 bases from J, with 20 bases between. The CDR3 extends over 14 amino acids. This CDR3 reads CASTEPEGAREQYF. CDR3 nucleotides: TGTGCCAGCACCGAACCGGAGGGGGCCCGGGAGCAGTACTTC.

This clonotype was found many times. The rearrangement uses TRBV12-3 or TRBV12-4 and TRBJ1-2; 7 nucleotides agree with TRBD1. The CDR3 totals 16 residues. Trimming at V came to 3 bases and at J to 0 bases, leaving 7 bases not matched to a gene. CDR3 nucleotides: TGTGCCAGCAGTTTCTCCCGTACAGGGGCTAACTATGGCTACACCTTC. Translated, it gives CASSFSRTGANYGYTF.

This clonotype was found many times. The chain has TRBV20-1 and TRBJ2-7; TRBD1 agrees at 9 bases. The CDR3 spans 19 residues. Germline V lookup: CDR1 DFQATT, CDR2 SNEGSKA (reference sequence). The V and J ends lost 0 bases and 5 bases, in that order; junction bases with no gene match: 20. As DNA, the CDR3 is TGCAGTGCTAGAGAAAGAGGTTTCGGGACAGGGTGGGGACGGGACGAGCAGTACTTC. Translation gives CSARERGFGTGWGRDEQYF.

Turning to this clonotype: This may be a read error, as it is one base from a much larger clone. V gene TRBV4-1 combines with J gene TRBJ2-5; 10 bases match TRBD2. From germline, CDR1 is MGHRA and CDR2 YSYEKL. V shed 0 bases and J 1 base; nucleotides not matched to a gene: 8. The CDR3 runs to 18 residues. The CDR3 DNA reads TGCGCCAGCAGCCAAGAGAAAGGACTAGCGGTGCGCCAAGAGACCCAGTACTTC. Amino acids: CASSQEKGLAVRQETQYF.

This clonotype was detected ten times or more. The gene calls are TRBV28 and TRBJ2-7; D gene ambiguous. The CDR3 covers 16 residues. Trimming cost V 4 bases and J 4 bases, with 20 bases left between them. The germline V gene has CDR1 MDHEN and CDR2 SYDVKM. The CDR3 loop is CASSSSSASRPYEQYF. CDR3 nucleotide sequence: TGTGCCAGCAGTTCCTCTTCGGCCTCAAGACCATACGAGCAGTACTTC. The full variable domain, in which reference TRBV28 and TRBJ2-7 provide the parts outside the CDR3, is DVKVTQSSRYLVKRTGEKVFLECVQDMDHENMFWYRQDPGLGLRLIYFSYDVKMKEKGDIPEGYSVSREKKERFSLILESASTNQTSMYLCASSSSSASRPYEQYFGPGTRLTVT.

This clonotype occurred many times. The chain uses TRBV5-1 and TRBJ1-1, with D perhaps matching TRBD1 (5 bases). Germline-derived CDR1 and CDR2 are SGHRS and YFSETQ. Trimming stripped 5 bases from V and 3 bases from J, with 17 bases between. The CDR3 consists of 15 residues. This CDR3 reads CASRPFQGKDTEAFF. The CDR3, as DNA: TGCGCCAGCAGACCTTTCCAGGGCAAGGACACTGAAGCTTTCTTT.